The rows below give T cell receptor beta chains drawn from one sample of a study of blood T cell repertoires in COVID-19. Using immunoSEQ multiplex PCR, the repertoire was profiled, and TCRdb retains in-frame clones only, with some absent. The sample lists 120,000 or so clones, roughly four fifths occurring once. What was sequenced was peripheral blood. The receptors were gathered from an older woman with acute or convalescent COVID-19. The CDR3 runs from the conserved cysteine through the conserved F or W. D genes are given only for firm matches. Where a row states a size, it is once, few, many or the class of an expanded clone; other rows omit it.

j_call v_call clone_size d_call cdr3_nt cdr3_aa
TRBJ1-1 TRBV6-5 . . TGTGCCAGCAGCGGGTCCCAACAGGGAAGGACTGAAGCTTTCTTT CASSGSQQGRTEAFF
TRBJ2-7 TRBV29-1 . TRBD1 TGCAGCGTTGACGGGACAGGGGGGTCCGACGAGCAGTACTTC CSVDGTGGSDEQYF
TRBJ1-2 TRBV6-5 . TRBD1 TGTGCCAGCAGTTACTCTGGACAGGGCGGCTACACCTTC CASSYSGQGGYTF
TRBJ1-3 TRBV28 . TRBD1 TGTGCCAGCAGTTTAATGGGACAGGGGGCTTTTGGGAACACCATATATTTT CASSLMGQGAFGNTIYF
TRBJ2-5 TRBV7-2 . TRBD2 TGTGCCAGCAGCTTATTTTCTAGCGGGGGGCACCAAGAGACCCAGTACTTC CASSLFSSGGHQETQYF
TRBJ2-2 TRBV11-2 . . TGTGCCAGCAGCCCCCGGAACACCGGGGAGCTGTTTTTT CASSPRNTGELFF
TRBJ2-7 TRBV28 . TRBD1 TGTGCCAGCAGTTCCCCCCGGACAGGGAGTTACGAGCAGTACTTC CASSSPRTGSYEQYF
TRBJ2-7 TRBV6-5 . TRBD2 TGTGCCAGCAGTTACAGCGGGGGCTCCTACGAGCAGTACTTC CASSYSGGSYEQYF
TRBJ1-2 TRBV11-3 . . TGTGCCAGCAGCTTAACGGGCTATGGCTACACCTTC CASSLTGYGYTF
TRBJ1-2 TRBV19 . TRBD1 TGTGCCAGTAGTATTAATTGGGACAGCAACTATGGCTACACCTTC CASSINWDSNYGYTF
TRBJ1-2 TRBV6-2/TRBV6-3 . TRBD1 TGTGCCAGCAGTCGACAAGGGACAGCGGGCAACTATGGCTACACCTTC CASSRQGTAGNYGYTF
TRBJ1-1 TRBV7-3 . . TGTGCCAGCAGCTTATACGGGGGGAACACTGAAGCTTTCTTT CASSLYGGNTEAFF
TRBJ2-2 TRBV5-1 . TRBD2 TGCGCCAGCAGCTTAGCGGGGGCTCTTACCGGGGAGCTGTTTTTT CASSLAGALTGELFF
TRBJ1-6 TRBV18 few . TGTGCCAGCTCAGCGCAGGGGAAAGGCAATTCACCCCTCCACTTT CASSAQGKGNSPLHF
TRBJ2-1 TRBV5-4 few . TGTGCCAGCAGCTCTTGGACTTTCCATGAGCAGTTCTTC CASSSWTFHEQFF
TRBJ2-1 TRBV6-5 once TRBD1 TGTGCCAGCAGTTACTCCCGACAGGGCGGTAATGAGCAGTTCTTC CASSYSRQGGNEQFF
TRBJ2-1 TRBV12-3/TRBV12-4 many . TGTGCCAGCAGTCCCGGGGAGGTCAAGGAGCAGTTCTTC CASSPGEVKEQFF
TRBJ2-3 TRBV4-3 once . TGCGCCAGCAGCCACGGCACAGATACGCAGTATTTT CASSHGTDTQYF
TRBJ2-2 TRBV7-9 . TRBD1 TGTGCCAGCAGTGACAGGGGGACGAACACCGGGGAGCTGTTTTTT CASSDRGTNTGELFF
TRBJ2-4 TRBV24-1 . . TGTGCCACCGGACCCGGACTCATTCAGTACTTC CATGPGLIQYF
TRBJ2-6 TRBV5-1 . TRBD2 TGCGCCAGCAGCGCGTCTAGCGGCTCTGGGGCCAACGTCCTGACTTTC CASSASSGSGANVLTF
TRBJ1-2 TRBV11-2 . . TGTGCCAGCAGCTTAGAGCGCCAGGGATGGAACTATGGCTACACCTTC CASSLERQGWNYGYTF
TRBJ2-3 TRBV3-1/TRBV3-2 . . TGTGCCAGCAGCCCGAGGTCTCCCCGATTGCAGGGTACGCAGTATTTT CASSPRSPRLQGTQYF
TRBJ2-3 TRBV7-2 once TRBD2 TGTGCCAGCAGTACACTAGCGAAGACAGATACGCAGTATTTT CASSTLAKTDTQYF
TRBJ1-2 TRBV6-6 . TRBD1 TGTGCCAGCAGGGACAGGGAAGTGACCTTC CASRDREVTF
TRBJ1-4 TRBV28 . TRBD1 TGTGCCAGCAGCACACCAGGGGGCAATGAAAAACTGTTTTTT CASSTPGGNEKLFF
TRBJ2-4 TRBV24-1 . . TGTGCCACCAGTGATTTTGGGAGTGAGGTCTTC CATSDFGSEVF
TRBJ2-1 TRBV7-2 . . TGTGCCAGCAGCTCGGGGACTCCGAAGTTCTTC CASSSGTPKFF
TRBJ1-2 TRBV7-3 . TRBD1 TGTGCCAGCAGCTTAGGACAGGGGTATGGCTACACCTTC CASSLGQGYGYTF
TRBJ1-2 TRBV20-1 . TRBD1 TGCAGTGCTAGTCTCACAGGGGGCGGTGGCTACACCTTC CSASLTGGGGYTF
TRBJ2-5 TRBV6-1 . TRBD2 TGTGCCACCCTGGCGGCGCGGGGGGGCCAAGAGACCCAGTACTTC CATLAARGGQETQYF
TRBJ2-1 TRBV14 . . TGTGCCAGCAGCCAAAGTCAGGGTTGGCATGAGCAGTTCTTC CASSQSQGWHEQFF
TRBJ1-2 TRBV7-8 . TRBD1 TGTGCCAGCAGCTACCCGGACAGGGGTTATGGCTACACCTTC CASSYPDRGYGYTF
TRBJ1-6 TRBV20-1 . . TGCAGTGCTAGTCTGCAGGGTAGGTCACCCCTCCACTTT CSASLQGRSPLHF
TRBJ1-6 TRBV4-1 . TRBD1 TGCGCCAGCAGCCAAGGTCCGACAGGGGGACGGTCACCCCTCCACTTT CASSQGPTGGRSPLHF
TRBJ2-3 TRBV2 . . TGTGCCAGCAGGGCAGGGATACATACAGATACGCAGTATTTT CASRAGIHTDTQYF
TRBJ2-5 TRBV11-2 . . TGTGCCAGCAGCTCACAGGCAGGGGTCGAGACCCAGTACTTC CASSSQAGVETQYF
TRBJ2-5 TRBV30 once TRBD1 TGTGCCTGGAGTCTAAGACAGGGCGAAGTGGGAGAGACCCAGTACTTC CAWSLRQGEVGETQYF
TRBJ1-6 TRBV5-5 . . TGTGCCAGCAGCTTGGGGGTGACATATAATTCACCCCTCCACTTT CASSLGVTYNSPLHF
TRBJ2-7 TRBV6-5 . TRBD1 TGTGCCAGCAAAGACAGGGCCTACGAGCAGTACTTC CASKDRAYEQYF
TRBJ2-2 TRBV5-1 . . TGCGCCAGCCGAGGCCAGAGAACGAACACCGGGGAGCTGTTTTTT CASRGQRTNTGELFF
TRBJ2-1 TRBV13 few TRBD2 TGTGCCAGCAGCTTATATCTACGGGAGGCTAGCGGGGGGCCGGTACGCGAAACCTACAATGAGCAGTTCTTC CASSLYLREASGGPVRETYNEQFF
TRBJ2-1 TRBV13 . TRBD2 TGTGCCAGCAGCTTCCCGGGACTAGCGGGGGGGTCAACCTACAATGAGCAGTTCTTC CASSFPGLAGGSTYNEQFF